These T cell receptor beta chains were read from a single sample in a study of blood T cell repertoires in COVID-19. TCRdb's copy holds only in-frame clones and misses some; the assay was immunoSEQ multiplex PCR. The top ten clones hold approximately 4% of a sample with about 160,000 clones, roughly nine tenths of them seen once. The sample consisted of peripheral blood. The receptor set was obtained from a woman aged 65 to 85 with acute or convalescent COVID-19. Each CDR3 is given with its conserved first and last residue. A D gene is named only where the DNA matches it firmly. Clone size, where shown, is once, few, many, or a class for clones that have expanded.

J gene,V gene,clone size,D gene,CDR3 DNA,CDR3 protein
TRBJ1-1,TRBV9,.,TRBD1,TGTGCCAGCAGCCCCCGACAGGGGGATGACACTGAAGCTTTCTTT,CASSPRQGDDTEAFF
TRBJ2-5,TRBV28,.,TRBD1,TGTGCCAGCAGTTCCCCCGGGACAGGGACTATGGAGACCCAGTACTTC,CASSSPGTGTMETQYF
TRBJ1-5,TRBV6-7,.,TRBD1,TGTGCCAGCAGTTACTCGAACAGGGGGAGCAATCAGCCCCAGCATTTT,CASSYSNRGSNQPQHF
TRBJ1-1,TRBV9,once,TRBD1,TGTGCCAGCAGCGTACAGGGGGCGAAGGGTGAAGCTTTCTTT,CASSVQGAKGEAFF
TRBJ2-7,TRBV28,.,TRBD2,TGTGCCAGCAGTTTAACCCCAGGAGCGGGAGGGCCGAGGGAGCAGTACTTC,CASSLTPGAGGPREQYF
TRBJ2-2,TRBV2,.,.,TGTGCCAGCAGGGAAGGCGGGGCATTCGGGGAGCTGTTTTTT,CASREGGAFGELFF
TRBJ1-1,TRBV9,.,.,TGTGCCAGCAGCGCTATAGTGAACACTGAAGCTTTCTTT,CASSAIVNTEAFF
TRBJ2-5,TRBV15,.,TRBD1,TGTGCCACCAGCAGGAGACAGGGTTCCCAAGAGACCCAGTACTTC,CATSRRQGSQETQYF
TRBJ2-5,TRBV12-3/TRBV12-4,.,TRBD2,TGTGCCAGCAGTACTAGCGGAGCAGAGACCCAGTACTTC,CASSTSGAETQYF
TRBJ2-1,TRBV4-3,.,TRBD1,TGCGCCAGCAGCCGGGACAGGGGGCTCTACAATGAGCAGTTCTTC,CASSRDRGLYNEQFF
TRBJ2-7,TRBV27,.,TRBD2,TGTGCCAGCAGTTTTTCTAGCGGGTACGAGCAGTACTTC,CASSFSSGYEQYF
TRBJ1-1,TRBV28,.,.,TGTGCCAGCAGTTTTAGAAGGAACACTGAAGCTTTCTTT,CASSFRRNTEAFF
TRBJ1-4,TRBV5-6,.,TRBD1,TGTGCCAGCAGCAGGGGACAGGGGGATGAAAAACTGTTTTTT,CASSRGQGDEKLFF
TRBJ2-7,TRBV6-2/TRBV6-3,.,TRBD2,TGTGCCAGCAGTTACCCCGTACTAGCGGGAGGGGACGAGCAGTACTTC,CASSYPVLAGGDEQYF